The T cell receptor (beta chain) under discussion was sequenced for a study of CD8 T cells in ankylosing spondylitis. Study-level results: Disease-linked clones were CD8+ and relatively rare in peripheral blood.

This clonotype was found a few times. No antigen is known for it. CDR3 length: 19 amino acids. Germline values: CDR1 SGHAT, CDR2 FQDESV (reference sequence). The J segment lost 11 bases and the V segment lost 4 bases, leaving 26 bases of the junction unmatched. A single record per CDR3 protein comes from TCRdb applying MiXCR to the 5' RACE reads. The profile shows approximately 210,000 distinct CDR3 sequences, about 13% of them singletons. The clonotype was recovered from a male donor with ankylosing spondylitis or in good health (not recorded which). The gene calls are TRBV11-1 and TRBJ2-1; the match to TRBD2 covers 7 bases. The sequenced material came from blood, either unsorted or a sorted T cell fraction (not recorded which). The CDR3 DNA sequence: TGTGCCAGCAGCTCCACCTTAGTCTCGGGGGGACCCCCCACCTCCAAGCAGTTCTTC. The encoded protein is CASSSTLVSGGPPTSKQFF. The complete variable domain, with remaining parts taken from reference TRBV11-1 and TRBJ2-1, reads EAEVAQSPRYKITEKSQAVAFWCDPISGHATLYWYRQILGQGPELLVQFQDESVVDDSQLPKDRFSAERLKGVDSTLKIQPAELGDSAMYLCASSSTLVSGGPPTSKQFFGPGTRLTVL.